This T cell receptor beta chain was sequenced in a study of blood T cell repertoires in COVID-19. On the study more broadly: COVID-19 samples collected from the United States, Italy and Spain covered acute and convalescent phases. Nucleic acid was either cDNA or gDNA, and it came from T cells, B-cell-depleted T cells, or PBMCs.

With V trimmed by 2 bases and J by 5 bases, 8 bases remained unmatched. This CDR3 is built from 16 residues. CDR1 and CDR2 from the germline V gene are SGHAT and FQNNGV. Authors' analysis steps: Scientists estimated how many nucleated cells there were by amplifying reference gene primers. Sequencing was performed with immunoSEQ multiplex PCR; in TCRdb, only in-frame clones are kept and a portion is missing. That table supplies the V and J calls and clone size; D and trimming were determined from the DNA. The table shows 100,000 to 150,000 clones, with 85% to 90% occurring only once. The sample comprised peripheral blood. This clonotype was sampled from a man between 70 and 80 years old with active COVID-19. The chain couples TRBV11-2 to TRBJ2-3, with TRBD2 identical over 9 bases. The CDR3 region is CASSLSLAGAGDTQYF. The CDR3 coding sequence is TGTGCCAGCAGCTTAAGTTTAGCGGGAGCCGGAGATACGCAGTATTTT.